Following are 17 T cell receptor beta chains from one sample sequenced in a study of early T cells in non-severe SARS-CoV-2 infection (dated by TCRdb to 2020 to 2023). Libraries were constructed by 5' RACE. These reads were obtained on a NextSeq 500. TCRdb trimmed the raw reads at Q25, called clones with MiXCR and kept productive beta chains. Each entry merges the rows of one CDR3 protein and shows their most common DNA and genes. For this sample there are roughly 30,000 distinct CDR3 sequences; about 4.6% appear just once. The ten largest clones capture roughly an eighth of the sample. What was sequenced was whole blood. Every receptor here comes from an adult who was a healthcare worker with PCR-confirmed SARS-CoV-2 infection or an uninfected control (not recorded which).

In its sample, this clonotype was seen many times. The V gene is TRBV28, the J gene TRBJ2-5; 11 positions match TRBD1. The V gene end was trimmed by 7 bases and the J gene end by 2 bases; junction bases not matched to a gene: 6. This CDR3 has 15 residues. CDR1 MDHEN and CDR2 SYDVKM come from the germline V gene. The CDR3 DNA follows: TGTGCCAGCATCGCCGGGACAGGGGGTCAAGAGACCCAGTACTTC. This encodes CASIAGTGGQETQYF.

This clonotype was seen ten or more times. The V call is TRBV5-1, the J call TRBJ2-7; 8 positions match TRBD2. Germline-derived CDR1 and CDR2 are SGHRS and YFSETQ. The J segment lost 1 base and the V segment lost 4 bases, leaving 7 bases of the junction unmatched. The CDR3 is made up of 15 amino acids. The CDR3 region is CASSESGTRSYEQYF. CDR3 bases: TGCGCCAGCAGCGAGTCCGGGACTAGATCCTACGAGCAGTACTTC.

This clonotype was counted at least ten times. The rearrangement links TRBV11-2 to TRBJ2-1, with TRBD2 matching over 7 bases. The germline V gene has CDR1 SGHAT and CDR2 FQNNGV. The junction had 9 bases not matched to a gene; V was cut back by 1 base and J by 6 bases. The CDR3 sequence is 16 residues long. Written as DNA, the CDR3 is TGTGCCAGCAGCTTAGGCTTATCGGGGGGAGGCAATGAGCAGTTCTTC. Its protein product is CASSLGLSGGGNEQFF.

This clonotype was observed at least ten times. The genes are TRBV5-5 and TRBJ2-3; D is unclear. V shed 2 bases and J shed 4 bases, with 8 bases lying between them. The CDR3 runs to 13 residues. Germline V lookup: CDR1 SGHKS, CDR2 YYEKEE (reference sequence). DNA for the CDR3: TGTGCCAGCAGCTTTTTGGGCCCAGATACGCAGTATTTT. This codes for CASSFLGPDTQYF.

A note on this clonotype: The junction shows a germline mismatch at one end, possibly a read error. This chain connects TRBV29-1 to TRBJ2-3; no clear D. Germline V CDR1 and CDR2: SQVTM, ANQGSEA. The CDR3 is made up of 10 amino acids. CDR3 amino acids: CSPVTDTQFF. CDR3 in DNA: TGCAGCCCAGTCACAGATACACAGTTTTTT.

This clonotype was seen many times. V is TRBV9 and J is TRBJ2-2; 9 nucleotides line up with TRBD1. Germline V gene lookup returns CDR1 SGDLS and CDR2 YYNGEE. The CDR3 is 16 residues long. Trimming at V came to 3 bases and at J to 5 bases, leaving 8 bases not matched to a gene. Here the CDR3 reads CASSGWTGARTGELFF. The CDR3 nucleotides read TGTGCCAGCAGCGGCTGGACAGGGGCCCGGACCGGGGAGCTGTTTTTT.

This clonotype appeared many times. The CDR3 loop is CSVLQGVQETQYF. The CDR3 DNA reads as TGCAGCGTTCTCCAGGGGGTACAAGAGACCCAGTACTTC. The J gene is TRBJ2-5, the V gene TRBV29-1, with 7 bases matching TRBD1. Trimming removed 5 bases from V and 2 bases from J; junction bases left unmatched: 5. The CDR3 has 13 amino acids. CDR1 SQVTM and CDR2 ANQGSEA come from the germline V gene.

This clonotype was detected ten times or more. The chain is built from TRBV15 and TRBJ1-3; TRBD1 agrees at 8 bases. The V segment lost 3 bases and the J segment 1 base; nucleotides outside the gene matches: 2. The CDR3 loop spans 15 amino acids. CDR1 is LNHNV, CDR2 YYDKDF, per germline (reference sequence). CDR3 coding DNA: TGTGCCACCAGCAGCGGGACAGGTTCTGGAAACACCATATATTTT. This codes for CATSSGTGSGNTIYF.

This clonotype came up many times. The rearrangement joins TRBV3-1 to TRBJ2-1; D might be TRBD2 (5 bases). Trimming took 3 bases from V and 15 from J, leaving 18 bases between them. This CDR3 is built from 13 residues. The V gene's germline CDR1 is LGHDT and CDR2 YNNKEL (reference sequence). CDR3 coding DNA: TGTGCCAGCAGCCAGGGGAGTATCGGGGTCCGGTTCTTC. Translating it yields CASSQGSIGVRFF.

This clonotype has just a few counts. The chain has TRBV7-2 and TRBJ2-2; D remains ambiguous. The CDR3 extends over 16 amino acids. Between the trimmed V and J ends, which lost 1 base and 0 bases, there was a span of 9 bases. CDR1 is SGHTA and CDR2 is FQGNSA in the germline V gene. The CDR3 sequence: CASSLVGGTNTGELFF. The CDR3 DNA reads as TGTGCCAGCAGCTTAGTGGGCGGAACGAACACCGGGGAGCTGTTTTTT.

This clonotype was detected ten times or more. The genes are TRBV5-1 and TRBJ2-7, with D perhaps TRBD2 (5 bases). Per the germline V gene, CDR1 is SGHRS and CDR2 is YFSETQ. V was shortened by 0 bases and J by 2 bases, with 9 bases between the two germline ends. CDR3 length equals 14 residues. The CDR3: CASSLDYGTYEQYF. The CDR3 bases are TGCGCCAGCAGCTTGGACTACGGGACCTACGAGCAGTACTTC.

The sample holds many counts of this clonotype. The chain has TRBV6-2 or TRBV6-3 and TRBJ2-3, with TRBD2 matching over 12 bases. Trimming cost V 5 bases and J 2 bases; bases outside gene matches: 8. The CDR3 consists of 17 residues. Germline values: CDR1 MNHEY, CDR2 SVGEGT. The CDR3 DNA reads as TGTGCCAGCAGTCCCCCTAGCGGGAGGGCCCACACAGATACGCAGTATTTT. Its translation: CASSPPSGRAHTDTQYF.

This clonotype showed up many times. The genes are TRBV20-1 and TRBJ2-1; no definite D call. The V and J ends lost 1 base and 7 bases respectively, with 11 bases between them. Per germline, CDR1 DFQATT and CDR2 SNEGSKA (reference sequence). The CDR3 sequence is 13 residues long. CDR3 loop: CSARVGFGNEQFF. The CDR3 DNA reads as TGCAGTGCTAGAGTAGGGTTTGGGAATGAGCAGTTCTTC.

This clonotype has ten or more counts. J is TRBJ1-6 and V is TRBV12-3 or TRBV12-4; D gene unclear. V dropped 5 bases and J dropped 1 base, with 9 bases sitting between them. This CDR3 has 15 amino acids. This CDR3 is CASSQSGSYNSPLHF. CDR3 sequence (DNA): TGTGCCAGCAGTCAATCCGGGTCCTATAATTCACCCCTCCACTTT.

In its sample, this clonotype was seen many times. The chain combines TRBV3-1 with TRBJ2-1; 7 nucleotides match TRBD2. V shed 1 base and J 5 bases; nucleotides not matched to a gene: 8. The germline V gene has CDR1 LGHDT and CDR2 YNNKEL (reference sequence). This CDR3 has 16 amino acids. CDR3 sequence (DNA): TGTGCCAGCAGCCAAGGGAAGGGCAGCGGGAACAATGAGCAGTTCTTC. Translated: CASSQGKGSGNNEQFF.

This clonotype was picked up a small number of times. The V call is TRBV7-9, the J call TRBJ2-1; 9 nucleotides align to TRBD1. Germline lookup yields CDR1 SEHNR and CDR2 FQNEAQ (reference sequence). The CDR3 covers 13 residues. The V segment lost 6 bases and the J segment 9 bases; nucleotides outside the gene matches: 6. The CDR3 DNA reads TGTGCCAGCAGTCGGATACAGGGGGCTGAGCAGTTCTTC. It yields the protein CASSRIQGAEQFF. The full variable domain, its missing parts supplied by reference TRBV7-9 and TRBJ2-1, is DTGVSQNPRHKITKRGQNVTFRCDPISEHNRLYWYRQTLGQGPEFLTYFQNEAQLEKSRLLSDRFSAERPKGSFSTLEIQRTEQGDSAMYLCASSRIQGAEQFFGPGTRLTVL.

This clonotype has ten or more counts. The chain employs TRBV18 and TRBJ1-5; 8 bases line up with TRBD1. Looked up from germline, CDR1 is KGHSH and CDR2 is LQKENI. V was clipped by 6 bases and J by 2 bases; unmatched bases: 3. CDR3 length: 14 residues. In DNA form, the CDR3 reads TGTGCCAGCTCGCAGGGGGCGGGCAATCAGCCCCAGCATTTT. Residues: CASSQGAGNQPQHF. The full variable domain, rest sourced from reference TRBV18 and TRBJ1-5, is NAGVMQNPRHLVRRRGQEARLRCSPMKGHSHVYWYRQLPEEGLKFMVYLQKENIIDESGMPKERFSAEFPKEGPSILRIQQVVRGDSAAYFCASSQGAGNQPQHFGDGTRLSIL.